The 27 T cell receptor beta chains listed next were all sequenced from one sample in a study of regulatory T cells. Notes on the study in general: Hydrophobic residues at CDR3 positions 6 and 7 were enriched in conventional CD4+ T cells of CD3G-deficient patients.

The primer mix had 52 TRBV and 13 TRBJ primers. This table comes from immunoSEQ multiplex PCR, and its TCRdb copy is limited to in-frame clones, with some not included. The table includes 30,000 to 40,000 clones, about 94% detected once. For these receptors, no antigen is known. The source material was conventional CD4+ T cells sorted from blood. All receptors come from a child under 10 years old with CD3G deficiency.

The chain has TRBV5-1 and TRBJ2-1, with TRBD2 identical over 9 bases. J gave up 2 bases and V 4 bases, and 22 bases lay outside the gene matches. CDR3 length equals 21 residues. Germline V CDR1 and CDR2: SGHRS, YFSETQ. This chain's CDR3 is CASSPSSLALAGFRAYNEQFF. CDR3 nucleotide sequence: TGCGCCAGCAGCCCCTCATCATTAGCACTAGCGGGTTTCAGGGCCTACAATGAGCAGTTCTTC.

The DNA of the CDR3 is TGTGCCAGTACCACCCTGGGGACACGGACGGGCTACACCTTC. It translates to CASTTLGTRTGYTF. The J gene is TRBJ1-2, the V gene TRBV19, with TRBD1 as a possible D gene (6 bases). The CDR3 spans 14 residues. V was cut by 7 bases and J by 8 bases, with 20 bases left in between. CDR1 is LNHDA, CDR2 SQIVND, per germline (reference sequence).

V usage is TRBV28 and J usage is TRBJ1-1, with D possibly being TRBD1 (5 bases). V was cut by 2 bases and J by 4 bases, with 11 bases left in between. Germline V gives CDR1 MDHEN, CDR2 SYDVKM. The CDR3 contains 14 residues. The CDR3 sequence: CASSLAQGITEAFF. The DNA for the CDR3 is TGTGCCAGCAGTTTAGCGCAGGGAATCACTGAAGCTTTCTTT.

The V gene is TRBV5-1, the J gene TRBJ2-1, with a tentative D call TRBD1 (6 bases). CDR3 length equals 13 residues. CDR1 is SGHRS and CDR2 is YFSETQ in the germline V gene. The V end was cut by 5 bases, the J end by 2 bases, with 8 bases between. The DNA of the CDR3 is TGCGCCAGCAGAAGGGACACCTACAATGAGCAGTTCTTC. Amino acids: CASRRDTYNEQFF.

The V and J genes are TRBV11-1 and TRBJ2-1; 10 bases agree with TRBD2. J gave up 8 bases and V 3 bases, and 7 bases lay outside the gene matches. Per germline, CDR1 SGHAT and CDR2 FQDESV (reference sequence). The CDR3 runs to 15 residues. CDR3 region: CASSFSGRAFDEQFF. In DNA, the CDR3 is TGTGCCAGCAGCTTCAGCGGGAGGGCCTTTGATGAGCAGTTCTTC.

The chain links TRBV19 to TRBJ2-1; TRBD2 aligns across 11 bases. CDR1 and CDR2 from the germline V gene are LNHDA and SQIVND (reference sequence). The CDR3 is made up of 18 amino acids. V shed 3 bases, J shed 4 bases, and the junction held 11 bases outside the gene matches. The DNA for the CDR3 is TGTGCCAGTAGTATCCTTCATAGACTAGCGGGAACGTACAATGAGCAGTTCTTC. Protein: CASSILHRLAGTYNEQFF.

The CDR3 here is CASSRPTLQFYEQYF. The CDR3 nucleotides are TGTGCCAGCAGTCGACCTACGTTACAGTTCTACGAGCAGTACTTC. The chain joins TRBV6-6 to TRBJ2-7; no firm D call. CDR1 is MNHNY and CDR2 is SVGAGI in the germline V gene (reference sequence). With 5 bases removed from V and 3 bases from J, the gap between germline ends came to 17 bases. CDR3 length: 15 amino acids.

There are a few counts of this clone. The V gene is TRBV11-2, the J gene TRBJ1-2; the D gene is possibly TRBD1 (6 bases). V lost 4 bases and J 9 bases, leaving 12 bases between the germline ends. The CDR3 has 12 amino acids. Germline values: CDR1 SGHAT, CDR2 FQNNGV. The CDR3, as DNA: TGTGCCAGCAGCTCGGGGGCAGGCCGCTACACCTTC. Residues: CASSSGAGRYTF.

The rearrangement links TRBV5-1 to TRBJ2-3; D may be TRBD1 (6 bases). This CDR3 comprises 15 residues. Trimming shortened V by 4 bases and J by 1 base, and 13 bases separated the two germline ends. Germline CDR1 reads SGHRS; CDR2 reads YFSETQ. CDR3 sequence reads: CASSRSGVGTDTQYF. CDR3 sequence (DNA): TGCGCCAGCAGCCGTTCAGGGGTAGGCACAGATACGCAGTATTTT.

The chain links TRBV19 to TRBJ1-5; tentatively, D is TRBD1 (5 bases). CDR1 and CDR2 from the germline V gene are LNHDA and SQIVND (reference sequence). V lost 4 bases and J 3 bases, leaving 10 bases between the germline ends. CDR3 length: 14 residues. CDR3 sequence reads: CASSTRGLNQPQHF. The CDR3 nucleotides read TGTGCCAGTAGTACGCGGGGCCTCAATCAGCCCCAGCATTTT.

V gene TRBV7-9 combines with J gene TRBJ2-3; 10 nucleotides agree with TRBD1. CDR3 length equals 16 residues. Germline CDR1 and CDR2: SEHNR and FQNEAQ (reference sequence). V was clipped by 5 bases and J by 1 base; unmatched bases: 6. This CDR3 reads CASSPDRGHGTDTQYF. The CDR3 DNA follows: TGTGCCAGCAGCCCCGACAGGGGGCACGGCACAGATACGCAGTATTTT. The whole variable domain, filled in from reference TRBV7-9 and TRBJ2-3, reads DTGVSQNPRHKITKRGQNVTFRCDPISEHNRLYWYRQTLGQGPEFLTYFQNEAQLEKSRLLSDRFSAERPKGSFSTLEIQRTEQGDSAMYLCASSPDRGHGTDTQYFGPGTRLTVL.

This chain links TRBV7-8 with TRBJ2-3, with TRBD1 as a possible D gene (5 bases). The CDR3 has 12 amino acids. CDR1 and CDR2 from the germline V gene are SGHVS and FQNEAQ. V shed 4 bases and J shed 7 bases, with 9 bases lying between them. The CDR3 protein is CASSSQGYTQYF. CDR3 in DNA: TGTGCCAGCAGCTCTCAGGGATATACGCAGTATTTT.

V usage is TRBV19 and J usage is TRBJ2-1; 12 nucleotides line up with TRBD2. Losses at the gene ends were 6 bases for V and 6 bases for J; bases not matched to a gene: 6. There are 15 residues in the CDR3. Germline-derived CDR1 and CDR2 are LNHDA and SQIVND (reference sequence). The CDR3 nucleotides read TGTGCCAGTAGGGCGGGACTAGCGGGTACCAATGAGCAGTTCTTC. This translates into CASRAGLAGTNEQFF.

The chain has TRBV6-7 and TRBJ2-3; 10 nucleotides match TRBD2. TRBV6-7 is given ORF status, its function remaining uncertain. Trimming took 3 bases from V and 2 from J; bases not matched to a gene: 2. CDR3 length: 15 residues. This CDR3 is CASSYTSGNTDTQYF. CDR3 in DNA: TGTGCCAGCAGTTATACTAGCGGGAACACAGATACGCAGTATTTT.

The chain has TRBV7-3 and TRBJ2-7; TRBD2 is a possible D gene (6 bases). Germline V gene lookup returns CDR1 SGHTA and CDR2 FQGTGA. Trimming pared 5 bases from V and 3 bases from J, leaving 23 bases between. This CDR3 is 17 amino acids long. CDR3 nucleotide sequence: TGTGCCAGCAGCGACTCTGGGCCGCGGGGTGCTAACTACGAGCAGTACTTC. It yields the protein CASSDSGPRGANYEQYF.

V is TRBV28 and J is TRBJ2-4; perhaps TRBD1 as D (5 bases). Germline CDR1 is MDHEN and CDR2 is SYDVKM. V was cut by 1 base and J by 6 bases, with 7 bases left in between. The CDR3 spans 13 residues. The CDR3 bases are TGTGCCAGCAGTTTATTTACAGGAAACATTCAGTACTTC. Its protein is CASSLFTGNIQYF.

The CDR3 loop is CASSEAGSTDTQYF. Here the CDR3 DNA reads TGTGCCAGCAGTGAAGCGGGGTCCACAGATACGCAGTATTTT. The V gene is TRBV6-1, the J gene TRBJ2-3; D is unresolved. Trimming pared 0 bases from V and 2 bases from J, leaving 6 bases between. CDR3 length equals 14 residues. CDR1 is MNHNS and CDR2 is SASEGT in the germline V gene.

With respect to this clone: Mismatch with germline at one junction end may stem from a read error. The rearrangement joins TRBV18 to TRBJ2-2; D possibly corresponds to TRBD1 (6 bases). There are 13 residues in the CDR3. Germline loops: CDR1 KGHSH, CDR2 LQKENI. CDR3: CASSPQGAGELFF. CDR3 nucleotides: TGTGCCAGCTCCCCACAGGGAGCCGGGGAGCTGTTTTTT.

The chain carries TRBV5-1 and TRBJ2-1, with TRBD2 identical over 14 bases. After removal of 5 bases from V and 14 bases from J, the junction contained 9 bases not matched to a gene. This CDR3 contains 14 residues. Germline assignment: CDR1 SGHRS and CDR2 YFSETQ. CDR3 residues: CASRGGTSGSTEFF. CDR3 DNA sequence: TGCGCCAGCAGAGGAGGGACTAGCGGGAGTACGGAGTTCTTC. The full variable domain, in which reference TRBV5-1 and TRBJ2-1 provide the parts outside the CDR3, is KAGVTQTPRYLIKTRGQQVTLSCSPISGHRSVSWYQQTPGQGLQFLFEYFSETQRNKGNFPGRFSGRQFSNSRSEMNVSTLELGDSALYLCASRGGTSGSTEFFGPGTRLTVL.

The genes are TRBV28 and TRBJ1-2; D is undetermined. The CDR3 consists of 14 residues. V dropped 5 bases and J dropped 2 bases, with 12 bases sitting between them. From germline, CDR1 is MDHEN and CDR2 SYDVKM. The CDR3 sequence is CASSPGTPNYGYTF. The CDR3 nucleotides are TGTGCCAGCAGTCCCGGAACACCCAACTATGGCTACACCTTC.

The chain joins TRBV6-1 to TRBJ1-5, with D perhaps matching TRBD1 (6 bases). V gave up 6 bases and J gave up 0 bases, with 12 bases separating them. This CDR3 is built from 15 residues. CDR1 MNHNS and CDR2 SASEGT come from the germline V gene. CDR3: CASRDGQNSNQPQHF. CDR3 coding DNA: TGTGCCAGCAGAGACGGACAGAATAGCAATCAGCCCCAGCATTTT.

The chain combines TRBV28 with TRBJ2-5; possible D gene TRBD1, 5 bases. The V end was cut by 4 bases, the J end by 2 bases, with 11 bases between. The germline V gene has CDR1 MDHEN and CDR2 SYDVKM. The CDR3 length is 14 residues. The CDR3 loop is CASSSPGFQETQYF. CDR3 nucleotide sequence: TGTGCCAGCAGTTCCCCAGGGTTTCAAGAGACCCAGTACTTC.

V gene TRBV28 combines with J gene TRBJ2-2; D ambiguous. The length of the CDR3 is 12 residues. The V gene's germline CDR1 is MDHEN and CDR2 SYDVKM. Between the trimmed V and J ends, which lost 3 bases and 7 bases, there was a span of 6 bases. This CDR3 reads CASSFRFGELFF. The CDR3 DNA reads as TGTGCCAGCAGTTTTCGTTTCGGGGAGCTGTTTTTT. Combining the CDR3 with reference TRBV28 and TRBJ2-2 gives the whole variable domain DVKVTQSSRYLVKRTGEKVFLECVQDMDHENMFWYRQDPGLGLRLIYFSYDVKMKEKGDIPEGYSVSREKKERFSLILESASTNQTSMYLCASSFRFGELFFGEGSRLTVL.

This chain connects TRBV18 to TRBJ2-1; TRBD2 is a possible D gene (5 bases). V gave up 4 bases and J gave up 5 bases, with 21 bases separating them. Looked up from germline, CDR1 is KGHSH and CDR2 is LQKENI. The CDR3 has 17 residues. Here the CDR3 reads CASSHSNQLGGHNEQFF. DNA for the CDR3: TGTGCCAGCTCACACTCAAATCAGCTAGGAGGTCACAATGAGCAGTTCTTC.

The V and J genes are TRBV7-9 and TRBJ2-5, with TRBD2 matching over 9 bases. CDR1 SEHNR and CDR2 FQNEAQ come from the germline V gene (reference sequence). J was trimmed by 1 base and V by 1 base; bases with no gene match: 10. The CDR3 is 18 residues long. The CDR3: CASSLVAGGPDGQETQYF. The CDR3 coding sequence is TGTGCCAGCAGCTTAGTTGCGGGAGGGCCGGATGGCCAAGAGACCCAGTACTTC. Based on the CDR3 plus reference TRBV7-9 and TRBJ2-5, the full variable domain is DTGVSQNPRHKITKRGQNVTFRCDPISEHNRLYWYRQTLGQGPEFLTYFQNEAQLEKSRLLSDRFSAERPKGSFSTLEIQRTEQGDSAMYLCASSLVAGGPDGQETQYFGPGTRLLVL.

This chain links TRBV28 with TRBJ2-7; no reliable D call. V was pared by 3 bases and J by 6 bases, with 15 bases between. The CDR3 loop spans 14 amino acids. Germline V gene data show CDR1 as MDHEN and CDR2 as SYDVKM. CDR3 amino acids: CASSFRTQVSEQYF. Written as DNA, the CDR3 is TGTGCCAGCAGTTTTCGGACCCAAGTCTCCGAGCAGTACTTC.

CDR3 in amino acids: CASSQTGGNQPQHF. The DNA of the CDR3 is TGTGCCAGTAGTCAAACAGGGGGCAATCAGCCCCAGCATTTT. The chain has TRBV19 and TRBJ1-5, with 7 nucleotides matching TRBD1. The CDR3 contains 14 residues. J was trimmed by 2 bases and V by 5 bases; bases with no gene match: 3. The germline gives CDR1 LNHDA, CDR2 SQIVND (reference sequence).